One sample yielded the 6 T cell receptor beta chains listed below, sequenced in a study of radiotherapy plus CTLA-4 blockade in lung cancer. This table comes from immunoSEQ multiplex PCR, and its TCRdb copy is limited to in-frame clones, with some not included. The repertoire has about 60,000 clones, around 80% of them found once; the top ten carry around 3.7%. The source was peripheral blood, collected from a patient treated with radiotherapy plus ipilimumab. The source is a human donor with non-small cell lung cancer who had a partial response to radiotherapy plus ipilimumab.

Relative to its sample, this clone is medium-sized (0.01 to 0.1%). The chain carries TRBV10-2 and TRBJ2-1, with 8 bases matching TRBD2. CDR3 size: 14 residues. J was trimmed by 2 bases and V by 9 bases; bases with no gene match: 6. CDR1 WSHSY and CDR2 SAAADI come from the germline V gene. In DNA form, the CDR3 reads TGCGCCAGTGGCGGGGGGCCGACCTACAATGAGCAGTTCTTC. Translated, it gives CASGGGPTYNEQFF.

This chain joins TRBV7-3 and TRBJ2-7; TRBD2 agrees at 8 bases. The V and J ends lost 8 bases and 4 bases, in that order; junction bases with no gene match: 10. The CDR3 loop spans 14 amino acids. CDR1 and CDR2 (germline): SGHTA, FQGTGA. This CDR3 reads CASSVGSGGYEQYF. CDR3 DNA sequence: TGTGCCAGCTCCGTCGGGAGCGGGGGTTACGAGCAGTACTTC.

Points on this clone: Other nucleotide sequences from this sample produce the same CDR3. The genes are TRBV5-1 and TRBJ2-5; 12 bases are shared with TRBD2. The junction had 0 bases not matched to a gene; V was cut back by 1 base and J by 2 bases. Germline V gene data show CDR1 as SGHRS and CDR2 as YFSETQ. The CDR3 is 15 amino acids. As DNA, the CDR3 is TGCGCCAGCAGCTTGCTAGCGGGGGGGCAAGAGACCCAGTACTTC. Translating gives CASSLLAGGQETQYF.

The rearrangement links TRBV28 to TRBJ1-5; 8 positions match TRBD1. From germline, CDR1 is MDHEN and CDR2 SYDVKM. With V trimmed by 7 bases and J by 1 base, 9 bases remained unmatched. The CDR3 extends over 16 amino acids. DNA of the CDR3: TGTGCCAGCAAGCACAGGGGGTTTAGAAGCAATCAGCCCCAGCATTTT. Translation: CASKHRGFRSNQPQHF.

This clone came up a few times. V and J are TRBV2 and TRBJ2-7; 7 nucleotides agree with TRBD1. Germline CDR1 SNHLY, CDR2 FYNNEI. The CDR3 length is 14 residues. V lost 1 base to trimming and J lost 3 bases; unmatched junction nucleotides: 3. CDR3 sequence: CASSEGTGVYEQYF. The CDR3, as DNA: TGTGCCAGCAGTGAAGGAACAGGGGTCTACGAGCAGTACTTC.

This clone showed up just once. The chain carries TRBV6-1 and TRBJ2-7; 11 bases map to TRBD1. Germline loops: CDR1 MNHNS, CDR2 SASEGT. The CDR3 has 15 amino acids. V shed 4 bases, J shed 4 bases, and the junction held 6 bases outside the gene matches. For the CDR3, the DNA is TGTGCCAGCAGTGCGGTCGGGACAGGGGGGTACGAGCAGTACTTC. This translates into CASSAVGTGGYEQYF.